These 10 T cell receptor beta chains were all obtained from the same sample, sequenced in a study of technical replicates of blood from several donors. Profiled with immunoSEQ multiplex PCR; TCRdb holds only in-frame clones, not every one. The table has roughly 90,000 clones, about nine tenths seen once. Input material: T cells isolated from PBMCs. The receptors originated from a human donor in good health.

This clone was counted a few times. The chain recombines TRBV10-1 with TRBJ1-3; D perhaps matches TRBD1 (6 bases). Germline V gene lookup returns CDR1 WNHNN and CDR2 SYGVQD (reference sequence). The V end was cut by 7 bases, the J end by 1 base, with 11 bases between. This CDR3 spans 14 amino acids. The CDR3 region has the DNA TGCGCCAGCAACTCCGGGACATCTGGAAACACCATATATTTT. Protein sequence: CASNSGTSGNTIYF.

J is TRBJ1-2 and V is TRBV19; tentatively, D is TRBD1 (6 bases). There are 14 residues in the CDR3. CDR1 and CDR2 from the germline V gene are LNHDA and SQIVND (reference sequence). The germline V and J ends were trimmed by 11 bases and 3 bases, with 19 bases remaining between them. CDR3 amino acids: CAGGSRTGDYGYTF. The CDR3 bases are TGTGCCGGGGGCTCACGGACCGGAGACTATGGCTACACCTTC. The full variable domain, completed using reference TRBV19 and TRBJ1-2, is DGGITQSPKYLFRKEGQNVTLSCEQNLNHDAMYWYRQDPGQGLRLIYYSQIVNDFQKGDIAEGYSVSREKKESFPLTVTSAQKNPTAFYLCAGGSRTGDYGYTFGSGTRLTVV.

The chain employs TRBV4-1 and TRBJ2-7, with TRBD2 matching over 8 bases. Germline V gene lookup returns CDR1 MGHRA and CDR2 YSYEKL. The CDR3 is made up of 16 amino acids. V shed 0 bases and J 8 bases; nucleotides not matched to a gene: 12. In nucleotides, the CDR3 is TGCGCCAGCAGCCAAGATCCCGGCGGGAGGCCCGCGAAGCAGTACTTC. Protein sequence: CASSQDPGGRPAKQYF.

V and J are TRBV4-1 and TRBJ2-5; the D is unclear. CDR3 size: 15 residues. The V gene's germline CDR1 is MGHRA and CDR2 YSYEKL. Deletions cut 0 bases from V and 4 bases from J, with 12 bases between. The DNA for the CDR3 is TGCGCCAGCAGCCAAGATCTGGCCGCTGGAGAGACCCAGTACTTC. It codes for CASSQDLAAGETQYF.

This chain links TRBV19 with TRBJ1-2; TRBD1 might be the D (6 bases). V dropped 10 bases and J dropped 2 bases, with 17 bases sitting between them. The CDR3 totals 14 residues. Germline-derived CDR1 and CDR2 are LNHDA and SQIVND (reference sequence). The DNA of the CDR3 is TGTGCCACCAACGTAGGACAGCAAAACTATGGCTACACCTTC. It specifies CATNVGQQNYGYTF.

V is TRBV6-4 and J is TRBJ2-2; 11 bases map to TRBD1. In germline, CDR1 is MRHNA, CDR2 SNTAGT. CDR3 length: 15 amino acids. The V gene end was trimmed by 5 bases and the J gene end by 5 bases; junction bases not matched to a gene: 4. This chain's CDR3 is CASSFGTGGTGELFF. The CDR3, as DNA: TGTGCCAGCAGTTTCGGGACAGGGGGGACCGGGGAGCTGTTTTTT.

This clone was found once. J is TRBJ2-7 and V is TRBV28; TRBD1 agrees at 11 bases. This CDR3 comprises 14 residues. The V gene end was trimmed by 7 bases and the J gene end by 3 bases; junction bases not matched to a gene: 5. CDR1 and CDR2 (germline): MDHEN, SYDVKM. This CDR3 reads CASTIGTGGYEQYF. The CDR3 coding sequence is TGTGCCAGCACTATCGGGACAGGGGGCTACGAGCAGTACTTC.

The chain is built from TRBV28 and TRBJ2-1, with 10 nucleotides matching TRBD2. V shed 6 bases and J 2 bases; nucleotides not matched to a gene: 4. This CDR3 has 15 residues. The V gene's germline CDR1 is MDHEN and CDR2 SYDVKM. CDR3 region: CASRQAGGTYNEQFF. In DNA form, the CDR3 reads TGTGCCAGCAGGCAAGCGGGGGGGACCTACAATGAGCAGTTCTTC.

The chain combines TRBV12-5 with TRBJ1-3; no clear D. Germline loops: CDR1 LGHNT, CDR2 FRNRAP. Trimming removed 7 bases from V and 6 bases from J, with 19 bases in between. This CDR3 spans 15 amino acids. The CDR3 DNA follows: TGTGCTAGTGCTCCTCCCGGTATCGGGGTAAACACCATATATTTT. Protein sequence: CASAPPGIGVNTIYF.

In this sample, this clone turned up once. The gene calls are TRBV2 and TRBJ2-1; maybe TRBD2 (6 bases). Germline V lookup: CDR1 SNHLY, CDR2 FYNNEI. The CDR3 has 12 residues. V was clipped by 5 bases and J by 9 bases, with 11 bases between them. This CDR3 is CASSSLAGEQFF. The CDR3 coding sequence is TGTGCCAGCAGTTCACTAGCAGGTGAGCAGTTCTTC.